These 32 T cell receptor beta chains were all obtained from the same sample, sequenced in a study of shared clonotypes between healthy human individuals. The table came from immunoSEQ multiplex PCR; TCRdb's copy has only in-frame clones and leaves some out. The sample lists around 1.6 million clones; around 98% were seen once. The sequencing sample was made of naive CD4+ T cells sorted from blood. Sample subset: CD45RA+ positively selected. Receptor source: a man aged 25 to 40 in good health.

Concerning this clone itself: In this CDR3 the conserved last residue, phenylalanine or tryptophan, is missing, so a read error is likely. The limits of the CDR3 on the DNA are not certain, so only TCRdb's listed CDR3 is given. The CDR3 sequence is CASSYGSCG. V gene TRBV5-4 combines with J gene TRBJ2-4; TRBD2, the table's D call, was not compared with the DNA. Germline CDR1 SGHNT, CDR2 YYREEE (reference sequence). Both ends counted, the CDR3 spans 9 residues.

The CDR3 is CASSEIGGGDGYTF. The CDR3 region has the DNA TGTGCCAGCAGTGAGATTGGGGGAGGAGATGGCTACACCTTC. The chain combines TRBV2 with TRBJ1-2; D might be TRBD1 (5 bases). CDR1 is SNHLY, CDR2 FYNNEI, per germline. This CDR3 has 14 amino acids. Trimming left V 3 bases short and J 6 bases short, with 14 bases between.

This clone was detected only once. Other DNA sequences within the sample encode an identical CDR3. The chain links TRBV2 to TRBJ2-5; TRBD2 agrees at 11 bases. Germline CDR1 reads SNHLY; CDR2 reads FYNNEI. The CDR3 has 14 amino acids. V lost 7 bases, J lost 4 bases, and 5 bases stayed unmatched. CDR3 sequence reads: CASKLAGGPETQYF. The CDR3, as DNA: TGTGCCAGCAAATTAGCGGGAGGGCCAGAGACCCAGTACTTC.

This rearrangement joins TRBV7-6 to TRBJ2-7; D uncertain. The ends were cut back, 5 bases at V and 2 bases at J, with 7 bases in the middle. The CDR3 contains 12 residues. Germline V gene sequence: CDR1 SGHVS, CDR2 FNYEAQ. The CDR3 coding sequence is TGTGCCAGCAGCCAAGGGCCCTACGAGCAGTACTTC. Translating gives CASSQGPYEQYF.

CDR3 nucleotide sequence: TGTGCCAGTAGTATGGGACTAGCTAGATATGAGCAGTTCTTC. Translated: CASSMGLARYEQFF. The V and J genes are TRBV19 and TRBJ2-1; 9 nucleotides align to TRBD2. Trimming at V came to 3 bases and at J to 8 bases, leaving 5 bases not matched to a gene. In germline, CDR1 is LNHDA, CDR2 SQIVND (reference sequence). The CDR3 length is 14 residues.

The genes are TRBV5-1 and TRBJ2-1; D call uncertain. Trimming removed 0 bases at V and 2 bases at J, with 9 bases between. The CDR3 loop spans 15 amino acids. The germline CDR1 and CDR2 sequences are SGHRS and YFSETQ. CDR3 protein: CASSLEIHTYNEQFF. The CDR3 coding sequence is TGCGCCAGCAGCTTGGAAATCCATACCTACAATGAGCAGTTCTTC.

The chain employs TRBV28 and TRBJ1-5, with D possibly matching TRBD1 (5 bases). The CDR3 extends over 16 amino acids. Germline-derived CDR1 and CDR2 are MDHEN and SYDVKM. V lost 3 bases to trimming and J lost 3 bases, with 15 bases between them. The chain's CDR3 is CASSLRGSGINQPQHF. The DNA of the CDR3 is TGTGCCAGCAGTTTGCGGGGCAGCGGGATCAATCAGCCCCAGCATTTT.

This rearrangement joins TRBV7-9 to TRBJ2-7; 10 nucleotides align to TRBD2. This CDR3 region has 17 residues. Germline CDR1 and CDR2: SEHNR and FQNEAQ (reference sequence). After removal of 5 bases from V and 6 bases from J, the junction contained 16 bases not matched to a gene. The CDR3 nucleotides are TGTGCCAGCAGCCCCCGACTAGAGCGGGAGGGCCCACGCGAGCAGTACTTC. It is translated as CASSPRLEREGPREQYF.

V and J are TRBV7-2 and TRBJ1-5, with unresolved D. This CDR3 contains 14 residues. V lost 1 base and J 7 bases, leaving 11 bases between the germline ends. Germline V lookup: CDR1 SGHTA, CDR2 FQGNSA. CDR3 sequence: CASSLVPAIQPQHF. The CDR3, as DNA: TGTGCCAGCAGCTTAGTTCCAGCGATACAGCCCCAGCATTTT.

CDR3 loop: CASRRGQGITEAFF. The CDR3 DNA reads as TGTGCCAGCAGGCGGGGACAGGGTATCACTGAAGCTTTCTTT. The chain joins TRBV27 to TRBJ1-1; 9 bases line up with TRBD1. Germline trimming cut 6 bases from V and 4 bases from J; bases unmatched to any gene: 6. Germline V gene data show CDR1 as MNHEY and CDR2 as SMNVEV (reference sequence). The CDR3 has 14 amino acids.

CDR3 sequence reads: CASSPVGREDTGELFF. The DNA for the CDR3 is TGCGCCAGCAGCCCGGTCGGGCGGGAGGACACCGGGGAGCTGTTTTTT. V is TRBV5-1 and J is TRBJ2-2; 8 nucleotides agree with TRBD2. V lost 4 bases, J lost 3 bases, and 8 bases stayed unmatched. Germline CDR1 reads SGHRS; CDR2 reads YFSETQ. The CDR3 covers 16 residues.

The chain is built from TRBV5-1 and TRBJ2-3; tentatively, D is TRBD2 (6 bases). V lost 1 base and J 7 bases, leaving 16 bases between the germline ends. The CDR3 is made up of 15 amino acids. Germline V gene lookup returns CDR1 SGHRS and CDR2 YFSETQ. DNA of the CDR3: TGCGCCAGCAGCTTGTCGGGGACTCTCACTTATACGCAGTATTTT. This gives the protein CASSLSGTLTYTQYF.

This clone was seen only once. The J gene is TRBJ2-5, the V gene TRBV2, with 9 bases aligning to TRBD2. The CDR3 is made up of 14 amino acids. V lost 7 bases, J lost 5 bases, and 8 bases stayed unmatched. Germline assignment: CDR1 SNHLY and CDR2 FYNNEI. CDR3 coding DNA: TGTGCCAGCACCGCGGGAGGGCCTCGGGAGACCCAGTACTTC. Translating it yields CASTAGGPRETQYF. The full variable domain, rest sourced from reference TRBV2 and TRBJ2-5, is EPEVTQTPSHQVTQMGQEVILRCVPISNHLYFYWYRQILGQKVEFLVSFYNNEISEKSEIFDDQFSVERPDGSNFTLKIRSTKLEDSAMYFCASTAGGPRETQYFGPGTRLLVL.

This clone was seen only once. The same CDR3 is also encoded by other DNA sequences in this sample. The genes are TRBV6-5 and TRBJ2-7, with 8 nucleotides matching TRBD1. The CDR3 runs 14 residues. Trimming cost V 6 bases and J 3 bases; bases outside gene matches: 7. Germline V gives CDR1 MNHEY, CDR2 SVGAGI. CDR3 loop: CASSPDRGFYEQYF. The CDR3, as DNA: TGTGCCAGCAGCCCAGACAGGGGATTCTACGAGCAGTACTTC.

The chain combines TRBV6-1 with TRBJ1-5; D perhaps matches TRBD1 (6 bases). The CDR3 contains 14 residues. Germline CDR1 reads MNHNS; CDR2 reads SASEGT. Trimming left V 9 bases short and J 4 bases short, with 16 bases between. The CDR3 reads CASLPGATNQPQHF. CDR3 sequence (DNA): TGTGCCAGTCTACCGGGGGCAACAAATCAGCCCCAGCATTTT.

Turning to this clone: Other DNA sequences from this sample encode an identical CDR3 as well. The chain carries TRBV7-2 and TRBJ1-3; D unclear. The CDR3 consists of 12 residues. Germline V lookup: CDR1 SGHTA, CDR2 FQGNSA. Trimming left V 5 bases short and J 4 bases short, with 6 bases between. CDR3 sequence (DNA): TGTGCCAGCAGCCCCCCCGGAAACACCATATATTTT. Amino acids: CASSPPGNTIYF.

CDR3 coding DNA: TGCAGCGCCGGGGGGCGCAAGGGCAATGAGCAGTTCTTC. Protein: CSAGGRKGNEQFF. The chain links TRBV29-1 to TRBJ2-1, with D perhaps matching TRBD2 (7 bases). Germline V gives CDR1 SQVTM, CDR2 ANQGSEA. Trimming shortened V by 7 bases and J by 6 bases, and 16 bases separated the two germline ends. This CDR3 contains 13 residues.

This chain connects TRBV5-4 to TRBJ2-1, with D possibly being TRBD1 (6 bases). V was shortened by 1 base and J by 5 bases, with 7 bases between the two germline ends. The CDR3 consists of 13 residues. Germline V CDR1 and CDR2: SGHNT, YYREEE (reference sequence). The DNA for the CDR3 is TGTGCCAGCAGCTTGCAGGGGAACAATGAGCAGTTCTTC. It yields the protein CASSLQGNNEQFF. Using reference TRBV5-4 and TRBJ2-1 for the parts outside the CDR3, the full variable domain is ETGVTQSPTHLIKTRGQQVTLRCSSQSGHNTVSWYQQALGQGPQFIFQYYREEENGRGNFPPRFSGLQFPNYSSELNVNALELDDSALYLCASSLQGNNEQFFGPGTRLTVL.

The chain joins TRBV29-1 to TRBJ2-7; D is unclear. Germline V gene data show CDR1 as SQVTM and CDR2 as ANQGSEA. The CDR3 spans 14 residues. Trimming pared 4 bases from V and 7 bases from J, leaving 20 bases between. The CDR3 DNA follows: TGCAGCGTTGGCCACAAGGTACTTCCTAGGGAGCAGTACTTC. It translates to CSVGHKVLPREQYF.

The V gene is TRBV6-4, the J gene TRBJ1-1; D unclear. The CDR3 consists of 13 residues. Germline V gene lookup returns CDR1 MRHNA and CDR2 SNTAGT. Trimming cost V 4 bases and J 6 bases, with 12 bases left between them. This chain's CDR3 is CASSVDRFAEAFF. The DNA of the CDR3 is TGTGCCAGCAGTGTCGATAGGTTCGCTGAAGCTTTCTTT.

The chain combines TRBV27 with TRBJ1-2; D remains unclear. The CDR3 is 13 residues long. The germline V gene encodes CDR1 MNHEY and CDR2 SMNVEV (reference sequence). The V and J ends lost 6 bases and 6 bases respectively, with 14 bases between them. The CDR3 reads CASSQGYLHGYTF. CDR3 nucleotide sequence: TGTGCCAGCAGCCAAGGGTATCTCCATGGCTACACCTTC.

Concerning this clone itself: The same CDR3 arises from other DNA sequences in this sample as well. The chain has TRBV29-1 and TRBJ2-5; tentative D call: TRBD1 (6 bases). CDR1 and CDR2 from the germline V gene are SQVTM and ANQGSEA. Trimming stripped 6 bases from V and 5 bases from J, with 13 bases between. The CDR3 totals 12 residues. The CDR3 DNA sequence: TGCAGCGTACTCTCAGGGGAGGAGACCCAGTACTTC. This gives the protein CSVLSGEETQYF.

The CDR3 is CASSSVAGTGNEKLFF. CDR3 nucleotide sequence: TGTGCCAGCAGCTCCGTTGCCGGAACAGGGAATGAAAAACTGTTTTTT. This chain uses TRBV5-4 with TRBJ1-4; maybe TRBD1 (6 bases). This CDR3 region has 16 residues. CDR1 is SGHNT, CDR2 YYREEE, per germline (reference sequence). Trimming took 3 bases from V and 5 from J, leaving 17 bases between them.

The CDR3 is CASSLFSGGKETQYF. The CDR3 bases are TGTGCCAGCAGCTTATTTTCAGGGGGGAAAGAGACCCAGTACTTC. The chain links TRBV7-6 to TRBJ2-5; tentatively, D is TRBD1 (7 bases). Germline V CDR1 and CDR2: SGHVS, FNYEAQ. The CDR3 consists of 15 residues. The germline V and J ends were trimmed by 2 bases and 3 bases, with 13 bases remaining between them.

V is TRBV29-1 and J is TRBJ1-2; the D gene is possibly TRBD1 (5 bases). The CDR3 runs 15 residues. With 4 bases removed from V and 2 bases from J, the gap between germline ends came to 17 bases. Germline V lookup: CDR1 SQVTM, CDR2 ANQGSEA. The CDR3 sequence: CSVVTVRGVNYGYTF. The CDR3 bases are TGCAGCGTTGTTACCGTTCGGGGGGTGAACTATGGCTACACCTTC.

This rearrangement joins TRBV30 to TRBJ2-3, with D possibly TRBD2 on 5 matching bases. The CDR3 sequence is 13 residues long. Germline V gene lookup returns CDR1 GTSNPN and CDR2 SVGIG (reference sequence). The ends were cut back, 8 bases at V and 10 bases at J, with 22 bases in the middle. This chain's CDR3 is CARAETTRGAQYF. The DNA for the CDR3 is TGTGCCCGTGCAGAGACTACCCGTGGGGCGCAGTATTTT.

The V gene is TRBV6-5, the J gene TRBJ2-3; tentative D call: TRBD2 (5 bases). The germline V gene has CDR1 MNHEY and CDR2 SVGAGI. The CDR3 is 15 amino acids. Trimming removed 5 bases at V and 0 bases at J, with 12 bases between. CDR3 sequence reads: CASSLLGVSTDTQYF. As DNA, the CDR3 is TGTGCCAGCAGTCTATTGGGAGTAAGCACAGATACGCAGTATTTT.

This rearrangement joins TRBV19 to TRBJ2-1; D assignment may be TRBD1 or TRBD2 (6 bases each). Germline values: CDR1 LNHDA, CDR2 SQIVND (reference sequence). Trimming removed 2 bases at V and 4 bases at J, with 21 bases between. The CDR3 is 18 amino acids. CDR3 region: CASSIRGAGKKFYNEQFF. The CDR3 DNA reads as TGTGCCAGTAGTATAAGGGGGGCAGGGAAGAAGTTTTACAATGAGCAGTTCTTC.

V is TRBV19 and J is TRBJ2-5; 9 bases are a match to TRBD1. This CDR3 has 17 amino acids. V gave up 4 bases and J gave up 4 bases; unmatched junction bases: 13. Germline CDR1 and CDR2: LNHDA and SQIVND (reference sequence). The CDR3, as DNA: TGTGCCAGTAGTACTCGAGGGGTACAGGGGGCAAGAGAGACCCAGTACTTC. Translating it yields CASSTRGVQGARETQYF. Together with reference TRBV19 and TRBJ2-5, the CDR3 gives the full variable domain: DGGITQSPKYLFRKEGQNVTLSCEQNLNHDAMYWYRQDPGQGLRLIYYSQIVNDFQKGDIAEGYSVSREKKESFPLTVTSAQKNPTAFYLCASSTRGVQGARETQYFGPGTRLLVL.

The chain employs TRBV2 and TRBJ2-7; 8 bases align to TRBD2. The CDR3 consists of 14 residues. V was pared by 8 bases and J by 1 base, with 7 bases of the junction left unmatched. The germline CDR1 and CDR2 sequences are SNHLY and FYNNEI. The CDR3: CASEGTSYSYEQYF. The CDR3 DNA reads as TGTGCCAGCGAAGGGACTAGTTATTCCTACGAGCAGTACTTC.

The chain couples TRBV19 to TRBJ1-2; D is possibly TRBD1 (5 bases). Trimming took off 7 bases at V and 7 bases at J, with 16 bases between the two ends. This CDR3 contains 13 residues. Germline V gene sequence: CDR1 LNHDA, CDR2 SQIVND (reference sequence). CDR3 loop: CASKGQGSFGYTF. The CDR3 nucleotides read TGTGCCAGTAAAGGTCAGGGTTCATTTGGCTACACCTTC.

This chain uses TRBV7-6 with TRBJ2-2; no clear D. The V and J ends lost 3 bases and 6 bases respectively, with 14 bases between them. The CDR3 extends over 15 amino acids. In germline, CDR1 is SGHVS, CDR2 FNYEAQ. Here the CDR3 DNA reads TGTGCCAGCAGCTTCCGGCTCCCCGAAGCCGGGGAGCTGTTTTTT. Translated, it gives CASSFRLPEAGELFF.